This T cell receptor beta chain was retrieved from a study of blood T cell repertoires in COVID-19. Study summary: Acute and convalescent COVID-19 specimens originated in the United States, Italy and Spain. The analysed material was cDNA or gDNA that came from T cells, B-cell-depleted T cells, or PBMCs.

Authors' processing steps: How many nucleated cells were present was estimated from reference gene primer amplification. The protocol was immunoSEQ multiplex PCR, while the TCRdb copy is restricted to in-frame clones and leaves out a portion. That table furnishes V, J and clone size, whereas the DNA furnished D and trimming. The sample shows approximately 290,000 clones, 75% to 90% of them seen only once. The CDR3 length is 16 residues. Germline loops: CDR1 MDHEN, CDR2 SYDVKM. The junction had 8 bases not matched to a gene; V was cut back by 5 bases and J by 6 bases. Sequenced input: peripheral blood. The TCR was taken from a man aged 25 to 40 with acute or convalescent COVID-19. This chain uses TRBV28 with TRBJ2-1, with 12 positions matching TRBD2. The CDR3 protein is CASSLTGLAGINEQFF. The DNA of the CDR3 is TGTGCCAGCAGTCTCACCGGACTAGCGGGAATCAATGAGCAGTTCTTC.